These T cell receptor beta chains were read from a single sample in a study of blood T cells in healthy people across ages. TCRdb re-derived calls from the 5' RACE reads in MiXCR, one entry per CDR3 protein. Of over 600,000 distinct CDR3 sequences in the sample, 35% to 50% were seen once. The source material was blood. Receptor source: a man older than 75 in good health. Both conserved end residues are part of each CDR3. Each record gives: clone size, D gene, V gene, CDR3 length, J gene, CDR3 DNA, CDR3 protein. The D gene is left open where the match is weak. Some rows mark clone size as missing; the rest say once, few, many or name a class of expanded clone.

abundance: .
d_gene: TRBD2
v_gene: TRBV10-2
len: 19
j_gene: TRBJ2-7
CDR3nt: TGCGCCAGCAGTGACGCGGGACTAGCGGGAGAGAAGAGCTCCTACGAGCAGTACTTC
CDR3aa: CASSDAGLAGEKSSYEQYF

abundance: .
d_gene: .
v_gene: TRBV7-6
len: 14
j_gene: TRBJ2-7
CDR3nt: TGTGCCAGCAGCCAGGGACACGGAGCCTACGAGCAGTACTTC
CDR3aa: CASSQGHGAYEQYF

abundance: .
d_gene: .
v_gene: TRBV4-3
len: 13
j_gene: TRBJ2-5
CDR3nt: TGCGCCAGCAGCAAAGTGAAGGAAGCGACCCAGTACTTC
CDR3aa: CASSKVKEATQYF

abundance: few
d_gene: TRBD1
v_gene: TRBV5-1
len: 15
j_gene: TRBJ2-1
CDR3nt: TGCGCCAGCATGGGGGAGAGGGACAGGTACGAGGAGCAGTTCTTC
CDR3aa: CASMGERDRYEEQFF

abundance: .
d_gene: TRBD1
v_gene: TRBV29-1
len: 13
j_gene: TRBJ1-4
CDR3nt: TGCAGCATTTTGGGGACAGGGGGTGAAAAACTGTTTTTT
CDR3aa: CSILGTGGEKLFF

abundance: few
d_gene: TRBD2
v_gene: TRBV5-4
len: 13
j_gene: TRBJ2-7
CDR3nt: TGTGCCAGCAAGGCCAGCGGGAATTACGAGCAGTACTTC
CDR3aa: CASKASGNYEQYF

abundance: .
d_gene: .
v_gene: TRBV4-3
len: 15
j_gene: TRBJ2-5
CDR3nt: TGCGCCAGCAGCCAAGATTCCAGTCCCGGTGGGGAGCAGTACTTC
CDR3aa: CASSQDSSPGGEQYF

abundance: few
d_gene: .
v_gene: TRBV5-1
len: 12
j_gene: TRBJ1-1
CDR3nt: TGCGCCAGCAGCGGCGGGAACACTGAAGCTTTCTTT
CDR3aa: CASSGGNTEAFF

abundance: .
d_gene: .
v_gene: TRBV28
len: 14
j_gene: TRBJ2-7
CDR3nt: TGTGCCAGCAGTCGAGGGGGGAGATCCTACGAGCAGTACTTC
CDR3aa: CASSRGGRSYEQYF

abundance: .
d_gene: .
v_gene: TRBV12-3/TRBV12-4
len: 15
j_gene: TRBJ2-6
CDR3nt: TGTGCCAGCAGTCAAGGGGGATCTGGGGCCAACGTCCTGACTTTC
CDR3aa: CASSQGGSGANVLTF

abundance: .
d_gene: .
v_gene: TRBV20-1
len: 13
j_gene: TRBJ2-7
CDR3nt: TGCAGTGCTAGGTTGAAAGGGTCCTACGAGCAGTACTTC
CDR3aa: CSARLKGSYEQYF

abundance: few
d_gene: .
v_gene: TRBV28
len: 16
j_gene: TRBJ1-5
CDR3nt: TGTGCCAGCAGTTTAGGGGGGGCTATCCAATATCAGCCCCAGCATTTT
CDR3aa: CASSLGGAIQYQPQHF